What follows are 28 T cell receptor beta chains derived from one specimen sequenced in a study of CXCR3-negative and CXCR3-positive naive CD8 T cells. Study results and caveats: CXCR3-positive naive cells carried more hydrophobic TRB CDR3s than CXCR3-negative naive cells did.

No cognate antigen is known for these TCRs. The libraries of TRB cDNA were constructed through 5' RACE using UMI labels. TCRdb re-called the 5' RACE reads and catalogs CDR3 proteins one per entry, DNA excluded. The table lists over 70,000 distinct CDR3 sequences. The sample taken for sequencing was naive CXCR3+ CD8+ T cells from blood. Subset given: CD45RO-CCR7+CD27+CD95- naive CD8+ T cells expressing CXCR3 (TNR3+). These receptors were taken from a human donor in good health. Some clones in this sample may be carry-over from other donors' samples.

This chain's CDR3 is CASSALAGGVGEQFF. V and J are TRBV10-2 and TRBJ2-1; TCRdb's D call of TRBD2 is untestable without DNA. The CDR3 totals 15 residues. Germline V gives CDR1 WSHSY, CDR2 SAAADI.

The V and J genes are TRBV7-6 and TRBJ2-3. Germline-derived CDR1 and CDR2 are SGHVS and FNYEAQ. This CDR3 spans 13 amino acids. The CDR3 spells CASSLVVTDTQYF.

The J gene is TRBJ1-2, the V gene TRBV7-9; the TCRdb D gene call, TRBD1, has no DNA to confirm it. The CDR3 covers 12 residues. CDR1 and CDR2 from the germline V gene are SEHNR and FQNEAQ (reference sequence). CDR3 amino acids: CASSLGDAGYTF.

The chain carries TRBV5-6 and TRBJ2-7. CDR3 length equals 14 residues. Per germline, CDR1 SGHDT and CDR2 YYEEEE. CDR3 in amino acids: CASSLGRQFYEQYF.

This chain joins TRBV5-4 and TRBJ2-1. In germline, CDR1 is SGHNT, CDR2 YYREEE (reference sequence). The CDR3 runs 13 residues. CDR3 amino acids: CASSLGAYNEQFF.

The chain joins TRBV4-1 to TRBJ1-2; TCRdb gives TRBD1 as the D gene, but with no DNA this cannot be confirmed. This CDR3 is built from 15 residues. The germline V gene has CDR1 MGHRA and CDR2 YSYEKL. CDR3 in amino acids: CASSQGQGSSYGYTF.

The gene calls are TRBV29-1 and TRBJ1-1. CDR1 SQVTM and CDR2 ANQGSEA come from the germline V gene. The length of the CDR3 is 12 residues. The CDR3 reads CSVEVGNTEAFF.

J is TRBJ2-5 and V is TRBV14; the D gene TCRdb calls, TRBD1, cannot be checked with no DNA. Germline-derived CDR1 and CDR2 are SGHDN and FVKESK. This CDR3 is built from 14 residues. This CDR3 is CAISQVTGAETQYF.

This chain links TRBV6-2 or TRBV6-3 with TRBJ2-4; the TCRdb call, TRBD1, lacks DNA for checking. There are 18 residues in the CDR3. Germline V gene sequence: CDR1 MNHEY, CDR2 SVGEGT. CDR3 sequence: CASSYPSLGVGAKNIQYF.

This sequence joins TRBV4-2 and TRBJ1-1. Germline CDR1 reads LGHNA; CDR2 reads YNFKEQ. The CDR3 sequence is 12 residues long. CDR3 loop: CASSQRQGEAFF.

V gene TRBV6-1 combines with J gene TRBJ2-1; TCRdb gives TRBD1 as the D gene, but with no DNA this cannot be confirmed. Germline CDR1 and CDR2: MNHNS and SASEGT. The CDR3 runs to 15 residues. The CDR3 loop is CASSEEGTGFNEQFF.

The V and J genes are TRBV7-9 and TRBJ1-2; TCRdb picks TRBD1, but there is no DNA to check that call. Germline values: CDR1 SEHNR, CDR2 FQNEAQ (reference sequence). This CDR3 has 17 amino acids. CDR3 residues: CASSLDVAGRGNYGYTF.

This chain uses TRBV28 with TRBJ2-1; TCRdb reports TRBD1, a call that lacks DNA to check it against. The CDR3 is 18 residues long. The germline gives CDR1 MDHEN, CDR2 SYDVKM. The CDR3: CASSLVSTGTGYYNEQFF.

This chain connects TRBV28 to TRBJ1-1. CDR3 length: 13 residues. The V gene's germline CDR1 is MDHEN and CDR2 SYDVKM. The CDR3 sequence is CASKSSGVTEAFF.

The CDR3 here is CSVETGTNEKLFF. This rearrangement joins TRBV29-1 to TRBJ1-4; checking the TCRdb D call of TRBD1 is not possible without DNA. The CDR3 runs 13 residues. Germline CDR1 and CDR2: SQVTM and ANQGSEA.

V gene TRBV10-3 combines with J gene TRBJ2-7; the D call from TCRdb, TRBD1, cannot be confirmed without DNA. Germline loops: CDR1 ENHRY, CDR2 SYGVKD. The CDR3 has 13 amino acids. The CDR3 region is CAVWGQGPYEQYF.

The V gene is TRBV4-3, the J gene TRBJ1-2; the TCRdb call, TRBD1, lacks DNA for checking. Germline lookup yields CDR1 LGHNA and CDR2 YSLEER. CDR3 length: 16 amino acids. CDR3 in amino acids: CASSQDRRGPGYGYTF.

This chain uses TRBV28 with TRBJ1-1; TCRdb reports TRBD1, a call that lacks DNA to check it against. CDR1 is MDHEN, CDR2 SYDVKM, per germline. The CDR3 consists of 13 residues. CDR3 residues: CASSLGGGPEAFF.

This chain connects TRBV12-3 or TRBV12-4 to TRBJ1-2; TCRdb outputs TRBD1, but without DNA this stays unchecked. The CDR3 covers 12 residues. Here the CDR3 reads CASSFGGFGYTF.

The chain carries TRBV28 and TRBJ1-1; as DNA is missing, the TRBD1 call by TCRdb cannot be tested. Germline V gene data show CDR1 as MDHEN and CDR2 as SYDVKM. The CDR3 sequence is 14 residues long. The CDR3 loop reads CASSSRTVTTEAFF.

The rearrangement uses TRBV10-3 and TRBJ2-4; absent DNA, TCRdb's TRBD2 call cannot be checked. The germline V gene encodes CDR1 ENHRY and CDR2 SYGVKD. This CDR3 spans 12 amino acids. This CDR3 is CAISDAGNIQYF.

This chain joins TRBV4-1 and TRBJ2-7. Germline V gene sequence: CDR1 MGHRA, CDR2 YSYEKL. The CDR3 length is 13 residues. The CDR3 sequence is CASSSTFSYEQYF.

This chain links TRBV12-3 or TRBV12-4 with TRBJ2-1. The CDR3 totals 12 residues. This CDR3 reads CASTTSYNEQFF.

The chain carries TRBV28 and TRBJ1-1; TCRdb outputs TRBD1, but without DNA this stays unchecked. The CDR3 is made up of 13 amino acids. Germline values: CDR1 MDHEN, CDR2 SYDVKM. The CDR3 is CASSTGFNTEAFF.

V gene TRBV20-1 combines with J gene TRBJ2-7; TCRdb's D gene call, TRBD1, goes unchecked for lack of DNA. Germline CDR1 and CDR2: DFQATT and SNEGSKA (reference sequence). This CDR3 region has 14 residues. The CDR3 protein is CSADTGGRSYEQYF.

The chain carries TRBV10-3 and TRBJ1-1; there is no DNA to check the TCRdb D call of TRBD1. Germline V CDR1 and CDR2: ENHRY, SYGVKD. The CDR3 has 17 residues. CDR3 in amino acids: CAISESTLGQRKTEAFF.

The rearrangement links TRBV5-5 to TRBJ2-7; TCRdb names TRBD1, which stays unverified in the absence of DNA. Germline V lookup: CDR1 SGHKS, CDR2 YYEKEE (reference sequence). The CDR3 is made up of 13 amino acids. The chain's CDR3 is CASSLGGFYEQYF.

The chain combines TRBV5-1 with TRBJ2-2; TCRdb indicates TRBD1, and absent DNA this call remains unverified. Per the germline V gene, CDR1 is SGHRS and CDR2 is YFSETQ. CDR3 length: 17 residues. The CDR3 protein is CASSLEDLGAGTGELFF.